A single T cell receptor (beta chain) is shown here with its context. Authors' methods: By means of reference gene primer amplification, nucleated cell counts were estimated. Generated by immunoSEQ multiplex PCR, the TCRdb table keeps only in-frame clones and is missing some. That table supplies the V and J calls and clone size; D and trimming were determined from the DNA. The sample has approximately 220,000 clones, roughly 85% seen once. V dropped 7 bases and J dropped 1; count of bases not matched to a gene: 7. The CDR3 covers 16 residues. In germline, CDR1 is SEHNR, CDR2 FQNEAQ (reference sequence). These data come from a study of blood T cell repertoires in COVID-19. The wider study: Spain, Italy and the United States supplied samples that represented acute and convalescent COVID-19. Sources were T cells, B-cell-depleted T cells, or PBMCs; the material itself was cDNA or gDNA.

The clonotype was recovered from a man in his forties or fifties who had recovered from COVID-19. Source material: peripheral blood. The rearrangement uses TRBV7-9 and TRBJ2-1, with 10 bases matching TRBD2. DNA of the CDR3: TGTGCCAGCATTAAGAGCGGGAGGGTTTCCTACAATGAGCAGTTCTTC. Translation: CASIKSGRVSYNEQFF.